These 5 T cell receptor beta chains came from one sample sequenced in a study of blood T cell repertoires in COVID-19. Here immunoSEQ multiplex PCR was the method, and the copy in TCRdb shows in-frame clones only, minus some. This table has roughly 200,000 clones, 89% appearing once. Sequenced sample: PBMCs or T cells enriched from blood (not recorded which). The source is a woman aged 40 to 49 with acute COVID-19.

The chain joins TRBV5-1 to TRBJ1-4, with a possible D match to TRBD1 (5 bases). The CDR3 loop spans 15 amino acids. Germline assignment: CDR1 SGHRS and CDR2 YFSETQ. V was shortened by 4 bases and J by 6 bases, with 16 bases between the two germline ends. The DNA of the CDR3 is TGCGCCAGCAGCCCGGGACTCCTTCGAGATGAAAAACTGTTTTTT. Residues: CASSPGLLRDEKLFF.

The genes are TRBV25-1 and TRBJ2-7; a possible D gene is TRBD2 (5 bases). The CDR3 covers 14 residues. The germline V and J ends were trimmed by 7 bases and 0 bases, with 13 bases remaining between them. Germline V gene lookup returns CDR1 MGHDK and CDR2 SYGVNS. CDR3 nucleotides: TGTGCCAGCAAAGGAGAGGGCAACTCCTACGAGCAGTACTTC. It is translated as CASKGEGNSYEQYF.

V is TRBV19 and J is TRBJ1-1; D possibly corresponds to TRBD1 (5 bases). The V gene's germline CDR1 is LNHDA and CDR2 SQIVND (reference sequence). The CDR3 has 12 amino acids. V dropped 7 bases and J dropped 11 bases, with 17 bases sitting between them. The CDR3 coding sequence is TGTGCCAGTAACCAGGGAGGGTTTGGGGCTTTCTTT. Translating it yields CASNQGGFGAFF.

This chain uses TRBV24-1 with TRBJ2-1; D may be TRBD1 (5 bases). This CDR3 is 13 amino acids long. Germline values: CDR1 KGHDR, CDR2 SFDVKD. V shed 7 bases and J shed 9 bases, with 15 bases lying between them. In DNA form, the CDR3 reads TGTGCCACCAGGGCACAGGCCATGGGTGAGCAGTTCTTC. Residues: CATRAQAMGEQFF.

The CDR3 DNA is TGTGCCAGCAGCTTAGGGACAGGCTTGGGACAAGAGACCCAGTACTTC. This codes for CASSLGTGLGQETQYF. This chain connects TRBV7-2 to TRBJ2-5; 7 bases map to TRBD1. This CDR3 contains 16 residues. Germline values: CDR1 SGHTA, CDR2 FQGNSA. The trim removed 1 base at V and 2 bases at J, leaving 7 bases unmatched. Full variable domain (remainder filled in from reference TRBV7-2 and TRBJ2-5): GAGVSQSPSNKVTEKGKDVELRCDPISGHTALYWYRQSLGQGLEFLIYFQGNSAPDKSGLPSDRFSAERTGGSVSTLTIQRTQQEDSAVYLCASSLGTGLGQETQYFGPGTRLLVL.